This T cell receptor beta chain is from a study of T cell repertoires in cytomegalovirus infection. Points from the study as a whole: Frequencies of public TCR beta families were cumulated, and this identified carriers of CMV plus the relevant HLA.

One entry per CDR3 protein, called by TCRdb with MiXCR from the reads. This repertoire shows about 68,000 distinct CDR3 sequences, 20% to 25% found once; its top ten account for 60% to 80%. Germline loops: CDR1 SGHAT, CDR2 FQNNGV. With 1 base removed from V and 6 bases from J, the gap between germline ends came to 7 bases. This CDR3 contains 13 residues. In regard to this clonotype: What it recognizes is unknown.

J is TRBJ1-3 and V is TRBV11-2, with no clear D. The sequence came from a human donor in good health (CMV status not recorded). Some clones in this sample may be carry-over from other donors' samples. Material: PBMCs, sequenced either directly or after in vitro stimulation (not recorded which). CDR3 in DNA: TGTGCCAGCAGCTTAGGGGCGTCAAACACCATATATTTT. This codes for CASSLGASNTIYF.